This T cell receptor (beta chain) was documented in a study of blood T cells in healthy people across ages. V lost 6 bases and J lost 3; bases outside the gene matches: 3. The germline CDR1 and CDR2 sequences are DFQATT and SNEGSKA (reference sequence). The CDR3 sequence is 13 residues long. Using a J-beta primer mix together with a sample-barcoded 5' primer, a second PCR was run for roughly 7 to 11 cycles. TCRdb called the 5' RACE reads again in MiXCR, with one record for every CDR3 protein. The sample lists fewer than 900,000 distinct CDR3 sequences, 35% to 40% occurring once. The chain joins TRBV20-1 to TRBJ1-5; 9 bases match TRBD1. Sequenced: blood. The receptor was derived from a man aged 18 to 29 in good health. CDR3 nucleotides: TGCAGTGCACGGACAGGGGTCAATCAGCCCCAGCATTTT. Translation: CSARTGVNQPQHF.